This paragraph reports one T cell receptor beta chain. As yet, its antigen is unknown. Germline CDR1 and CDR2: KGHSH and LQKENI. The CDR3 totals 14 residues. V gave up 2 bases and J gave up 1 base, with 8 bases separating them. The data were obtained in a study of response to subunit inactivated influenza vaccine. Study outcomes and limitations: The authors offered the suggestion that each seasonal influenza vaccination recruits few new T cells.

Using its own MiXCR run on the RT-PCR reads, TCRdb lists one record per CDR3 protein. The sample shows more than 700,000 distinct CDR3 sequences, over 20% of them seen only once. The source material was PBMCs from blood, sampled 5 days after vaccination. V is TRBV18 and J is TRBJ1-1; D not certain. The sequence was collected from a man aged 45-65 years who received an inactivated influenza vaccine. CDR3 sequence (DNA): TGTGCCAGCTCACCAGCGTTGCAGAACACTGAAGCTTTCTTT. It encodes CASSPALQNTEAFF.